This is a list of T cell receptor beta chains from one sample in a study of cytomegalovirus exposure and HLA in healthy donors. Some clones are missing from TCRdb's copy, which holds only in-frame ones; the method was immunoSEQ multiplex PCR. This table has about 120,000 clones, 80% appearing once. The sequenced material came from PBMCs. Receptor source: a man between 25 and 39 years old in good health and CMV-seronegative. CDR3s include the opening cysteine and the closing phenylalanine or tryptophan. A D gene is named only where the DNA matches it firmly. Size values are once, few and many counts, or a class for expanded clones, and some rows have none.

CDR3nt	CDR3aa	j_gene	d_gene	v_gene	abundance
TGTGCCAGCAGCCCGGGACATCTGAGCCCCTACAATGAGCAGTTCTTC	CASSPGHLSPYNEQFF	TRBJ2-1	.	TRBV13	.
TGTGCCAGCAGTAAAACGGTTAATGAGCAGTTCTTC	CASSKTVNEQFF	TRBJ2-1	.	TRBV6-5	once
TGTGCCAGCAGTTTTGCGGGGTCCTACGAGCAGTACTTC	CASSFAGSYEQYF	TRBJ2-7	.	TRBV27	.
TGTGCCAGCCAAGGCAGGGGCTACGAGCAGTACTTC	CASQGRGYEQYF	TRBJ2-7	.	TRBV7-8	.
TGTGCCAGCAGTCCCTCGGGTGTTAACTATGGCTACACCTTC	CASSPSGVNYGYTF	TRBJ1-2	.	TRBV25-1	.
TGTGCCAGCGGCCGGGACAGCACAACTAATGAAAAACTGTTTTTT	CASGRDSTTNEKLFF	TRBJ1-4	TRBD1	TRBV28	.
TGTGCCAGCAGTTTAATTCGGGTACGGGACACCGGGGAGCTGTTTTTT	CASSLIRVRDTGELFF	TRBJ2-2	.	TRBV27	once
TGTGCCAGCAGCACTACTAGCGGGAAGACCTACGAGCAGTACTTC	CASSTTSGKTYEQYF	TRBJ2-7	TRBD2	TRBV7-2	.
TGTGCCAGCAGCTTGGACAGGAACATGGGCGCTTTCTTT	CASSLDRNMGAFF	TRBJ1-1	TRBD1	TRBV11-3	.
TGTGCCAGCAGTTCCCCCGGGACTAGCGGGAGCGGTGAGCAGTTCTTC	CASSSPGTSGSGEQFF	TRBJ2-1	TRBD2	TRBV27	.
TGTGCCAGCAGGCCCTTAGTGATCGGACAGGGAGGGAATGGCTACCCCTTC	CASRPLVIGQGGNGYPF	TRBJ1-2	TRBD1	TRBV28	few
TGTGCCAGCAGAGACAGGGAAGGGTATGGCTACACCTTC	CASRDREGYGYTF	TRBJ1-2	TRBD1	TRBV11-3	.
TGTGCCAGCAGTTACCCGGGACAGGGGGTGCTCACTGAAGCTTTCTTT	CASSYPGQGVLTEAFF	TRBJ1-1	TRBD1	TRBV6-5	.
TGTGCCAGCAGCGAGCGGTTCACAGATACGCAGTATTTT	CASSERFTDTQYF	TRBJ2-3	.	TRBV7-2	.
TGTGCCAGTAGTATCTGGCTAGCGGGATCATACGAGCAGTACTTC	CASSIWLAGSYEQYF	TRBJ2-7	TRBD2	TRBV19	.
TGTGCCAGCAGTGCACAGGGGGCGGCCACTGAAGCTTTCTTT	CASSAQGAATEAFF	TRBJ1-1	TRBD1	TRBV6-5	.
TGTGCCAGCAGCTGGGGACAGGGCTACGAGCAGTACTTC	CASSWGQGYEQYF	TRBJ2-7	TRBD1	TRBV5-5	few
TGTGCCAGTAACAGGGGGCTTGGGGCGAACACTGAAGCTTTCTTT	CASNRGLGANTEAFF	TRBJ1-1	TRBD1	TRBV19	.
TGTGCCAGCAGCCTCCGTTATTTACCTAATGATGAGCAGTACTTC	CASSLRYLPNDEQYF	TRBJ2-7	.	TRBV9	.
TGTGCCAGCAGTGCGTCGGCAGGGAACACTGAAGCTTTCTTT	CASSASAGNTEAFF	TRBJ1-1	.	TRBV6-4	few
TGTGCCAGCAGTGACTGGGGGGAGGGATCCGAGCAGTACTTC	CASSDWGEGSEQYF	TRBJ2-7	TRBD2	TRBV6-1	.
TGTGCCAGTAGTAGCTACTCCGGGACTAGAGACCATGAGCAGTTCTTC	CASSSYSGTRDHEQFF	TRBJ2-1	TRBD2	TRBV19	once
TGTGCCAGCAGTTTACCTTGGGAGGAGCAGTACTTC	CASSLPWEEQYF	TRBJ2-7	.	TRBV28	.
TGTGCCAGCAGCTTAGAGGAGTACCACGAGCAGTACTTC	CASSLEEYHEQYF	TRBJ2-7	.	TRBV7-8	.
TGTGCCAGCAGTCCCGGGACAGGGGCTTACGAGCAGTACTTC	CASSPGTGAYEQYF	TRBJ2-7	TRBD1	TRBV28	.
TGCAGCGTCCCGACTAGCGGGAGTCGAGAGCAGTACTTC	CSVPTSGSREQYF	TRBJ2-5	TRBD2	TRBV29-1	.
TGTGCCAGCAGCTTGAAGTGGCGGGGCACAGATACGCAGTATTTT	CASSLKWRGTDTQYF	TRBJ2-3	.	TRBV7-2	.
TGTGCCAGCCGAAGGGGACAGGGGACCGGGGAGCTGTTTTTT	CASRRGQGTGELFF	TRBJ2-2	TRBD1	TRBV13	.
TGTGCTAGTGGTTTGGTTGTGGGGCAAAGCTACAATGAGCAGTTCTTC	CASGLVVGQSYNEQFF	TRBJ2-1	.	TRBV12-5	.
TGTGCCAGCGGACAGGGGGTATTATACGAGCAGTACTTC	CASGQGVLYEQYF	TRBJ2-7	TRBD1	TRBV28	.
TGTGCCAGCAGCTTCCAGGGCGGGAGGACTTACAATGAGCAGTTCTTC	CASSFQGGRTYNEQFF	TRBJ2-1	TRBD2	TRBV7-3	.
TGCAGCGTTGAGCGGGATGCTAGCACAGATACGCAGTATTTT	CSVERDASTDTQYF	TRBJ2-3	.	TRBV29-1	.
TGTGCCAGTAGGGCGGGTGGACCCGAGCAGTACTTC	CASRAGGPEQYF	TRBJ2-7	.	TRBV19	.
TGTGCCAGCAGCTTAGATGGGACAGGGGTAGAGACCCAGTACTTC	CASSLDGTGVETQYF	TRBJ2-5	TRBD1	TRBV7-9	.
TGTGCCAGCAGCACCGGGACAGGGGGCAGGCAGCCCCAGCATTTT	CASSTGTGGRQPQHF	TRBJ1-5	TRBD1	TRBV5-6	.
TGTGCCAGCATAGACTCCAGCAATCAGCCCCAGAATTTT	CASIDSSNQPQNF	TRBJ1-5	.	TRBV28	.
TGTGCCAGCTCACCCGACTACAGGGGGAACACTGAAGCTTTCTTT	CASSPDYRGNTEAFF	TRBJ1-1	TRBD1	TRBV18	.
TGCGCCAGCAGCTCTGAGGGTGGAAACACCATATATTTT	CASSSEGGNTIYF	TRBJ1-3	.	TRBV5-1	.
TGTGCCAGCAGCCGCAATCCCCGGACAGTATATAGCAATCAGCCCCAGCATTTT	CASSRNPRTVYSNQPQHF	TRBJ1-5	.	TRBV7-2	.
TGTGCCAGCAGTTTAATGGGACAGGGTTTCAACACCATATATTTT	CASSLMGQGFNTIYF	TRBJ1-3	TRBD1	TRBV28	few
TGTGCCAGCAGCTACTACTATAGCGGGAGGGACACCGGGGAGCTGTTTTTT	CASSYYYSGRDTGELFF	TRBJ2-2	TRBD2	TRBV5-5	.
TGCGCCAGCAGCTTGGCCCCAGGGAGGGCCAAAAACATTCAGTACTTC	CASSLAPGRAKNIQYF	TRBJ2-4	.	TRBV5-1	.
TGTGCCAGCATACTCCGGGACAGAGACACCGGGGAGCTGTTTTTT	CASILRDRDTGELFF	TRBJ2-2	TRBD1	TRBV2	.
TGTGCCAGCAGTTTAAAGGGGGCTCGTGAAAAACTGTTTTTT	CASSLKGAREKLFF	TRBJ1-4	TRBD1	TRBV27	once
TGCGCCAGCAGTGAGTCGATCGGTGTGCGGACTAGCGGAGCCTCCTACAATGAGCAGTTCTTC	CASSESIGVRTSGASYNEQFF	TRBJ2-1	TRBD2	TRBV10-1	.
TGTGCCAGCAGCCCCCCGGGACAGGGCTCCTACAATGAGCAGTTCTTC	CASSPPGQGSYNEQFF	TRBJ2-1	TRBD1	TRBV14	.
TGTGCCAGCAGCCCCCGGGACAGGGCTAGCACAGATACGCAGTATTTT	CASSPRDRASTDTQYF	TRBJ2-3	TRBD1	TRBV7-3	few
TGTGCCACCAGCTTAATCCAGGGTTTGGCCGGGGAGCTGTTTTTT	CATSLIQGLAGELFF	TRBJ2-2	.	TRBV11-3	.
TGTGCCAGCAGCTCGCCAAAGGGGTCCTACAATGAGCAGTTCTTC	CASSSPKGSYNEQFF	TRBJ2-1	.	TRBV5-8	.